These T cell receptor beta chains were read from a single sample in a study of CD8+CD57+ T cells in acquired aplastic anemia. TCRdb called the reads again in MiXCR, with one record for every CDR3 protein. The sample includes more than 200,000 distinct CDR3 sequences, roughly 53% of them seen just once. The sample consisted of sorted CD4+, CD8+, or CD8+CD57+ T cells (not recorded which) from PBMCs. The source is a human donor with aplastic anemia. The CDR3 runs from the conserved cysteine through the conserved F or W. A D gene is named only where the DNA matches it firmly. Size is omitted from some rows. Given values are once, few, many or a class for expanded clones.

D gene	V gene	clone size	J gene	CDR3 protein	CDR3 DNA
NA	TRBV7-2	NA	TRBJ2-1	CASSRPGPNEQFF	TGTGCCAGCAGCCGACCGGGCCCCAATGAGCAGTTCTTC
NA	TRBV12-3/TRBV12-4	NA	TRBJ1-1	CASSLQALNTEAFF	TGTGCCAGCAGTCTACAGGCGTTGAACACTGAAGCTTTCTTT
TRBD2	TRBV20-1	many	TRBJ2-5	CSAREALAGGQETQYF	TGCAGTGCTAGAGAGGCCCTAGCGGGGGGCCAAGAGACCCAGTACTTC
NA	TRBV7-9	many	TRBJ2-7	CASSSAAGGSYEQYF	TGTGCCAGCAGCTCCGCCGCAGGGGGGTCCTACGAGCAGTACTTC
NA	TRBV3-1	NA	TRBJ1-2	CASSQGLIPYGYTF	TGTGCCAGCAGCCAAGGACTGATCCCCTATGGCTACACCTTC
NA	TRBV29-1	NA	TRBJ2-3	CSLEGVGTDTQYF	TGCAGCTTGGAGGGGGTGGGCACAGATACGCAGTATTTT
TRBD1	TRBV7-6	many	TRBJ2-7	CASSLNTGGALNSYEQYF	TGTGCCAGCAGCCTCAACACAGGGGGCGCATTAAACTCCTACGAGCAGTACTTC
TRBD1	TRBV19	many	TRBJ1-2	CASSIRGQGARGYTF	TGTGCCAGTAGTATCCGAGGACAGGGGGCTCGTGGCTACACCTTC
NA	TRBV2	NA	TRBJ1-6	CASSAREDLRNSPLHF	TGTGCCAGCAGCGCCAGGGAGGATTTAAGGAATTCACCCCTCCACTTT
NA	TRBV5-1	few	TRBJ2-2	CASKASEGRGGELFF	TGCGCCAGCAAGGCTTCCGAGGGAAGGGGCGGGGAGCTGTTTTTT
TRBD2	TRBV7-3	few	TRBJ2-6	CASSPLSGGALSGANVLTF	TGTGCCAGCAGTCCCCTGAGCGGGGGGGCTTTGTCTGGGGCCAACGTCCTGACTTTC
NA	TRBV3-1	many	TRBJ2-5	CASSQAAQGETQYF	TGTGCCAGCAGCCAAGCAGCGCAGGGAGAGACCCAGTACTTC
NA	TRBV6-5	many	TRBJ1-1	CASRTGETEAFF	TGTGCCAGCAGGACGGGGGAAACTGAAGCTTTCTTT
NA	TRBV13	many	TRBJ1-2	CASSSPKVRGQLDGYTF	TGTGCCAGCAGCTCCCCCAAGGTGCGGGGCCAATTAGATGGCTACACCTTC
NA	TRBV20-1	NA	TRBJ1-2	CSARDPFNYGYTF	TGCAGTGCTCGGGACCCCTTTAACTATGGCTACACCTTC
NA	TRBV28	NA	TRBJ2-3	CASGAHTQYF	TGTGCCAGCGGGGCGCATACGCAGTATTTT
NA	TRBV20-1	NA	TRBJ2-3	CSARWASASTDTQYF	TGCAGTGCTCGTTGGGCTAGCGCCAGCACAGATACGCAGTATTTT
NA	TRBV24-1	many	TRBJ2-1	CATSDKADSYNEQFF	TGTGCCACCAGTGATAAGGCGGACTCCTACAATGAGCAGTTCTTC
NA	TRBV7-9	NA	TRBJ2-3	CASSLVQGGGTDTQYF	TGTGCCAGCAGCTTGGTACAGGGAGGGGGAACAGATACGCAGTATTTT
NA	TRBV5-5	many	TRBJ1-4	CASSFEVINEKLFF	TGTGCCAGCAGCTTCGAGGTGATAAATGAAAAACTGTTTTTT
TRBD1	TRBV15	NA	TRBJ2-7	CATSRPGTVLTYEQYF	TGTGCCACCAGCAGACCCGGGACAGTCCTTACATACGAGCAGTACTTC
NA	TRBV10-1	NA	TRBJ2-1	CASSVGGSYNEQFF	TGCGCCAGCAGTGTCGGGGGCTCCTACAATGAGCAGTTCTTC